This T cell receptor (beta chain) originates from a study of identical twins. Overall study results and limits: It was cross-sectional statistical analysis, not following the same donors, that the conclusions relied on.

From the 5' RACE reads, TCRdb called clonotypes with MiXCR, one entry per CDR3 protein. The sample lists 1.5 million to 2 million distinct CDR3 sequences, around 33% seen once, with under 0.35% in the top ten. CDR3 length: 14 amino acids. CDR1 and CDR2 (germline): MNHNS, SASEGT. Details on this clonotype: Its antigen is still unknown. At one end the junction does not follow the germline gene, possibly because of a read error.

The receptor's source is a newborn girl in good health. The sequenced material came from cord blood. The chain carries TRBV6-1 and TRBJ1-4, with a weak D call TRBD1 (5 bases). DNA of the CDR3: TGTGCCAACAGTGACGGGACGCCTAATGAAAAACTGTTTTTT. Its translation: CANSDGTPNEKLFF.